This entry lists 32 T cell receptor beta chains sequenced from one sample in a study of T cell changes during pregnancy in multiple sclerosis. TCRdb keeps only in-frame clones here, not all; method: immunoSEQ multiplex PCR. The table includes about 62,000 clones, around 93% detected once. Sequences were derived from peripheral blood, sampled in the second trimester of pregnancy. The receptors shown here come from a female donor in good health, enrolled as a control in a pregnancy study.

This rearrangement joins TRBV19 to TRBJ1-5; TRBD1 matches 7 bases. Germline loops: CDR1 LNHDA, CDR2 SQIVND (reference sequence). J lost 1 base, V lost 5 bases, and 5 bases had no gene match. The CDR3 consists of 15 residues. This CDR3 is CASSLEGASNQPQHF. For the CDR3, the DNA is TGTGCCAGTAGTCTGGAGGGGGCCAGCAATCAGCCCCAGCATTTT.

The chain is built from TRBV21-1 and TRBJ1-2; the table assigns TRBD1, which was not confirmed against the DNA. TRBV21-1 is reported as a pseudogene. The CDR3 totals 18 residues. The CDR3 DNA is TGTGCCAGCAGCAAAAAGCCGTCCTTTGGGACAGGGCCGGGCGGCTACACCTTC. Amino acids: CASSKKPSFGTGPGGYTF.

The V call is TRBV4-1, the J call TRBJ1-2; TRBD1 matches at 11 bases. The V and J ends lost 1 base and 4 bases, in that order; junction bases with no gene match: 11. This CDR3 comprises 18 residues. The germline gives CDR1 MGHRA, CDR2 YSYEKL. For the CDR3, the DNA is TGCGCCAGCAGCCAAGGGCCGGGACAGGGGGGATCAATCTATGGCTACACCTTC. Translated: CASSQGPGQGGSIYGYTF.

J is TRBJ2-1 and V is TRBV4-2; 11 bases map to TRBD2. V gave up 1 base and J gave up 5 bases; unmatched junction bases: 4. Germline CDR1 is LGHNA and CDR2 is YNFKEQ. CDR3 length: 16 residues. CDR3 bases: TGTGCCAGCAGCCAAGCAACTAGCGGGAGCAACAATGAGCAGTTCTTC. Translated, it gives CASSQATSGSNNEQFF.

The rearrangement uses TRBV18 and TRBJ2-3; D uncertain. V gave up 2 bases and J gave up 4 bases, with 10 bases separating them. Germline V CDR1 and CDR2: KGHSH, LQKENI. The CDR3 loop spans 14 amino acids. This CDR3 reads CASSPAVSADTQYF. CDR3 DNA sequence: TGTGCCAGCTCACCAGCGGTCAGCGCAGATACGCAGTATTTT.

The chain links TRBV4-3 to TRBJ1-3, with D possibly being TRBD1 (6 bases). This CDR3 has 15 amino acids. Looked up from germline, CDR1 is LGHNA and CDR2 is YSLEER. V dropped 3 bases and J dropped 0 bases, with 9 bases sitting between them. CDR3 sequence: CASSQRTVSGNTIYF. Here the CDR3 DNA reads TGCGCCAGCAGCCAGCGGACAGTCTCTGGAAACACCATATATTTT.

The rearrangement links TRBV4-2 to TRBJ2-7, with unresolved D. The CDR3 runs 16 residues. Germline V CDR1 and CDR2: LGHNA, YNFKEQ. V lost 0 bases, J lost 0 bases, and 12 bases lay in between. The CDR3: CASSQERKTSSYEQYF. The CDR3 DNA reads as TGTGCCAGCAGCCAAGAACGCAAAACGAGCTCCTACGAGCAGTACTTC.

This rearrangement joins TRBV6-5 to TRBJ2-3; D is undetermined. Between the trimmed V and J ends, which lost 0 bases and 0 bases, there was a span of 10 bases. The CDR3 sequence is 16 residues long. Germline V lookup: CDR1 MNHEY, CDR2 SVGAGI. The DNA of the CDR3 is TGTGCCAGCAGTTACTCCTTCGCGTTTAGCACAGATACGCAGTATTTT. Protein: CASSYSFAFSTDTQYF.

The sample holds one count of this clone. The chain joins TRBV12-5 to TRBJ2-3; D possibly corresponds to TRBD2 (5 bases). CDR1 LGHNT and CDR2 FRNRAP come from the germline V gene. The CDR3 length is 18 residues. V shed 4 bases and J shed 4 bases, with 24 bases lying between them. The CDR3 DNA is TGTGCTAGTGGTTCACTAGTTGTGGCCCCGCACTATTCAGATACGCAGTATTTT. Translation gives CASGSLVVAPHYSDTQYF.

The chain links TRBV15 to TRBJ2-1; the D is unclear. V was cut by 3 bases and J by 0 bases, with 9 bases left in between. The CDR3 runs 15 residues. The germline CDR1 and CDR2 sequences are LNHNV and YYDKDF (reference sequence). CDR3 DNA: TGTGCCACCAGCAGTTTACGGGTCTCCTACAATGAGCAGTTCTTC. This translates into CATSSLRVSYNEQFF.

The chain has TRBV5-1 and TRBJ2-1; the D gene is possibly TRBD2 (5 bases). Germline V lookup: CDR1 SGHRS, CDR2 YFSETQ. The CDR3 has 17 amino acids. V was clipped by 0 bases and J by 2 bases, with 15 bases between them. Here the CDR3 reads CASSLAGGLAPYNEQFF. CDR3 in DNA: TGCGCCAGCAGCTTGGCCGGTGGGCTAGCCCCCTACAATGAGCAGTTCTTC.

The CDR3 DNA sequence: TGTGCCTGGAGAGGGGGGGACAGGGTGGGCGAAGCTTTCTTT. Encoded protein: CAWRGGDRVGEAFF. The chain has TRBV30 and TRBJ1-1, with 9 bases identical to TRBD1. The CDR3 is 14 residues long. CDR1 and CDR2 (germline): GTSNPN, SVGIG (reference sequence). J lost 8 bases, V lost 3 bases, and 10 bases had no gene match.

The rearrangement links TRBV29-1 to TRBJ2-7; TRBD1 aligns across 8 bases. Germline V gene data show CDR1 as SQVTM and CDR2 as ANQGSEA. The CDR3 sequence is 13 residues long. After removal of 7 bases from V and 4 bases from J, the junction contained 9 bases not matched to a gene. The CDR3 reads CSAMDRATYEQYF. CDR3 DNA sequence: TGCAGCGCCATGGACAGGGCCACGTACGAGCAGTACTTC.

The rearrangement links TRBV4-3 to TRBJ2-7; 10 bases are shared with TRBD1. V was pared by 0 bases and J by 5 bases, with 1 base of the junction left unmatched. The length of the CDR3 is 14 residues. Germline CDR1 LGHNA, CDR2 YSLEER. CDR3 loop: CASSQEGTGDEQYF. CDR3 bases: TGCGCCAGCAGCCAAGAGGGGACAGGGGACGAGCAGTACTTC.

The J gene is TRBJ2-1, the V gene TRBV5-8; 8 bases are shared with TRBD1. CDR1 is SGHTS and CDR2 is YDEGEE in the germline V gene. V was clipped by 2 bases and J by 3 bases; unmatched bases: 7. This CDR3 is 16 amino acids long. CDR3 in amino acids: CASSFFQGAIYNEQFF. Here the CDR3 DNA reads TGTGCCAGCAGCTTCTTCCAGGGGGCAATCTACAATGAGCAGTTCTTC.

In its sample, this clone was seen once. The chain links TRBV11-2 to TRBJ1-3; tentative D call: TRBD1 (6 bases). V was shortened by 6 bases and J by 4 bases, with 10 bases between the two germline ends. Germline values: CDR1 SGHAT, CDR2 FQNNGV. The CDR3 is 13 amino acids. The CDR3 loop reads CASRGAQGNTIYF. In nucleotides, the CDR3 is TGTGCCAGCAGGGGGGCACAAGGAAACACCATATATTTT.

The CDR3 is CASSGQGNQPQHF. Here the CDR3 DNA reads TGTGCCAGCAGTGGACAGGGCAATCAGCCCCAGCATTTT. The rearrangement uses TRBV27 and TRBJ1-5, with 7 positions matching TRBD1. There are 13 residues in the CDR3. From germline, CDR1 is MNHEY and CDR2 SMNVEV (reference sequence). V was pared by 5 bases and J by 2 bases, with 0 bases of the junction left unmatched.

This rearrangement joins TRBV7-8 to TRBJ2-7; D possibly corresponds to TRBD2 (5 bases). CDR3 length equals 13 residues. The V end was cut by 5 bases, the J end by 5 bases, with 13 bases between. From germline, CDR1 is SGHVS and CDR2 FQNEAQ. CDR3 coding DNA: TGTGCCAGCAGCGATAAGCTAGCAAACGAGCAGTACTTC. Its translation: CASSDKLANEQYF.

This clone turned up a few times. The chain links TRBV7-2 to TRBJ2-7; D may be TRBD2 (6 bases). There are 15 residues in the CDR3. From germline, CDR1 is SGHTA and CDR2 FQGNSA. The V and J ends lost 5 bases and 4 bases respectively, with 18 bases between them. The CDR3 DNA reads as TGTGCCAGCAGCCCAAGGGCAGCCGCGGGGTACGAGCAGTACTTC. Its translation is CASSPRAAAGYEQYF.

The chain combines TRBV18 with TRBJ1-1; D call uncertain. This CDR3 has 13 residues. CDR1 is KGHSH, CDR2 LQKENI, per germline. The V gene lost 3 bases and the J gene lost 3 bases, with 8 bases spanning the gap. The CDR3 sequence: CASSPLEDTEAFF. CDR3 DNA: TGTGCCAGCTCACCTCTGGAGGACACTGAAGCTTTCTTT.

In its sample, this clone was seen once. The V and J genes are TRBV29-1 and TRBJ2-7; TRBD1 matches at 7 bases. The CDR3 runs to 14 residues. CDR1 SQVTM and CDR2 ANQGSEA come from the germline V gene. V trimming: 7 bases; J trimming: 4 bases; junction bases outside the gene matches: 13. The CDR3 DNA is TGCAGCGCTGGACCGGGACAGACTATATACGAGCAGTACTTC. Amino acids: CSAGPGQTIYEQYF.

The sample holds one count of this clone. The chain carries TRBV13 and TRBJ2-3; 9 nucleotides align to TRBD2. V lost 5 bases, J lost 0 bases, and 12 bases stayed unmatched. This CDR3 contains 18 residues. Germline CDR1 is PRHDT and CDR2 is FYEKMQ (reference sequence). The CDR3 loop is CASSAIPGLAGSTDTQYF. DNA of the CDR3: TGTGCCAGCAGCGCCATACCGGGACTAGCCGGAAGCACAGATACGCAGTATTTT.

V is TRBV11-2 and J is TRBJ2-1; D may be TRBD1 (5 bases). This CDR3 contains 12 residues. Per the germline V gene, CDR1 is SGHAT and CDR2 is FQNNGV. Trimming removed 1 base from V and 10 bases from J, with 8 bases in between. CDR3 DNA: TGTGCCAGCAGCTTAGCAGGGCCGGAGCAGTTCTTC. This sequence encodes CASSLAGPEQFF.

This clone appeared once. The DNA of the CDR3 is TGTGCCAGCAGCTTAGCTACACTGGGACTAGCGTTATACAATGAGCAGTTCTTC. Residues: CASSLATLGLALYNEQFF. The chain recombines TRBV7-9 with TRBJ2-1; 10 nucleotides match TRBD2. J was trimmed by 4 bases and V by 0 bases; bases with no gene match: 9. Looked up from germline, CDR1 is SEHNR and CDR2 is FQNEAQ (reference sequence). CDR3 size: 18 residues.

Remarks on this clone: Other DNA sequences in this sample translate to the same CDR3. The chain joins TRBV2 to TRBJ1-5; D gene uncertain. Trimming shortened V by 6 bases and J by 7 bases, and 13 bases separated the two germline ends. CDR3 length equals 13 residues. CDR1 SNHLY and CDR2 FYNNEI come from the germline V gene. The CDR3 sequence: CASSATGNQPQHF. In DNA form, the CDR3 reads TGTGCCAGCAGCGCCACCGGTAACCAGCCCCAGCATTTT.

V is TRBV6-5 and J is TRBJ2-2; 8 positions match TRBD2. The CDR3 contains 16 residues. The germline V gene encodes CDR1 MNHEY and CDR2 SVGAGI. The ends lost 0 bases at V and 5 bases at J; junction bases unmatched: 5. As DNA, the CDR3 is TGTGCCAGCAGTTACTCGGGTAGCGGGACAACCGGGGAGCTGTTTTTT. It translates to CASSYSGSGTTGELFF.

This chain links TRBV6-5 with TRBJ2-7; no clear D. The length of the CDR3 is 13 residues. V was pared by 1 base and J by 7 bases, with 11 bases between. Germline-derived CDR1 and CDR2 are MNHEY and SVGAGI. This CDR3 is CASSYFHSREQYF. The DNA for the CDR3 is TGTGCCAGCAGTTACTTCCATAGTCGGGAGCAGTACTTC.

The gene calls are TRBV6-1 and TRBJ2-3; the match to TRBD1 covers 8 bases. Germline CDR1 and CDR2: MNHNS and SASEGT. This CDR3 has 15 residues. Trimming took 2 bases from V and 2 from J; bases not matched to a gene: 3. The CDR3, as DNA: TGTGCCAGCAGTGAACGACAGGGGATCACAGATACGCAGTATTTT. This codes for CASSERQGITDTQYF.

The chain is built from TRBV7-9 and TRBJ2-1; 7 nucleotides agree with TRBD2. With 7 bases clipped from V and 2 bases from J, the junction kept 2 bases outside the gene matches. Looked up from germline, CDR1 is SEHNR and CDR2 is FQNEAQ (reference sequence). This CDR3 spans 13 amino acids. The CDR3 region is CASTAGTYNEQFF. The DNA for the CDR3 is TGTGCCAGCACAGCGGGGACCTACAATGAGCAGTTCTTC. Full variable domain (rest looked up from reference TRBV7-9 and TRBJ2-1): DTGVSQNPRHKITKRGQNVTFRCDPISEHNRLYWYRQTLGQGPEFLTYFQNEAQLEKSRLLSDRFSAERPKGSFSTLEIQRTEQGDSAMYLCASTAGTYNEQFFGPGTRLTVL.

The table lists this clone with a few counts. The rearrangement links TRBV7-2 to TRBJ1-5; weak D call: TRBD1 (6 bases). This CDR3 spans 13 amino acids. The V and J ends lost 3 bases and 4 bases respectively, with 7 bases between them. The germline V gene encodes CDR1 SGHTA and CDR2 FQGNSA. CDR3 residues: CASSLRGNQPQHF. Written as DNA, the CDR3 is TGTGCCAGCAGCTTGAGGGGGAATCAGCCCCAGCATTTT.

The V and J genes are TRBV30 and TRBJ1-2, with unresolved D. CDR1 is GTSNPN and CDR2 is SVGIG in the germline V gene (reference sequence). This CDR3 is built from 13 residues. The V and J ends lost 1 base and 1 base respectively, with 7 bases between them. In nucleotides, the CDR3 is TGTGCCTGGAGTGCCGAACTTAACTATGGCTACACCTTC. This sequence encodes CAWSAELNYGYTF.

The chain combines TRBV6-5 with TRBJ1-1; no definite D call. The CDR3 is 15 residues long. V was shortened by 0 bases and J by 4 bases, with 12 bases between the two germline ends. In germline, CDR1 is MNHEY, CDR2 SVGAGI. CDR3 residues: CASSYSKAGFTEAFF. The CDR3 nucleotides read TGTGCCAGCAGTTACTCGAAGGCGGGGTTCACTGAAGCTTTCTTT.